These 25 T cell receptor beta chains share one sample of origin, sequenced in a study of a mutant IDH1 vaccine in newly diagnosed glioma. No antigens are known for them. Some clones are missing from TCRdb's copy, which holds only in-frame ones; the method was immunoSEQ multiplex PCR. The repertoire has 25,000 to 35,000 clones, 70% to 90% of them found once; the top ten carry 20%. Time point given: week 5, during vaccination. A 20-mer mutant IDH1 peptide at 300 ug was injected subcutaneously with topical imiquimod. Sequences were derived from PBMCs, sampled from a glioma patient whose treatment included an IDH1 peptide vaccine. The origin of the receptors is a man in his late teens or twenties with glioma.

Remarks on this clone: The junction departs from the called germline gene at one end, perhaps through a read error. The chain employs TRBV30 and TRBJ2-7, with 13 bases aligning to TRBD2. CDR1 and CDR2 from the germline V gene are GTSNPN and SVGIG (reference sequence). The CDR3 covers 13 residues. CDR3 DNA sequence: TGTGCCTGGAGTCCAACGACTAGCGGGAGGATGGACTTC. Its protein is CAWSPTTSGRMDF.

This chain uses TRBV5-4 with TRBJ2-5; 8 bases are shared with TRBD1. This CDR3 comprises 14 residues. CDR1 is SGHNT and CDR2 is YYREEE in the germline V gene (reference sequence). V gave up 4 bases and J gave up 5 bases; unmatched junction bases: 7. The CDR3 spells CASSPGQARETQYF. CDR3 DNA sequence: TGTGCCAGCAGCCCGGGACAGGCGCGGGAGACCCAGTACTTC.

This clone is medium-sized in the sample. The chain joins TRBV6-1 to TRBJ2-3; 12 nucleotides line up with TRBD2. Germline CDR1 is MNHNS and CDR2 is SASEGT. With 2 bases clipped from V and 4 bases from J, the junction kept 1 base outside the gene matches. This CDR3 contains 15 residues. The CDR3 DNA follows: TGTGCCAGCAGTGAACTAGCGGGAGGGCCAGATACGCAGTATTTT. It yields the protein CASSELAGGPDTQYF.

The V and J genes are TRBV7-8 and TRBJ1-5; TRBD1 aligns across 7 bases. The CDR3 is made up of 19 amino acids. The germline CDR1 and CDR2 sequences are SGHVS and FQNEAQ. Trimming took 5 bases from V and 0 from J; bases not matched to a gene: 16. The CDR3 here is CASSPRDSDRFYSNQPQHF. DNA of the CDR3: TGTGCCAGCAGCCCCCGGGACAGCGATCGATTTTATAGCAATCAGCCCCAGCATTTT.

The chain uses TRBV28 and TRBJ1-4; 8 nucleotides match TRBD1. The CDR3 spans 18 residues. V shed 0 bases, J shed 0 bases, and the junction held 6 bases outside the gene matches. Germline V gene sequence: CDR1 MDHEN, CDR2 SYDVKM. As DNA, the CDR3 is TGTGCCAGCAGTTTATGGACGGACAGGGTTGCAACTAATGAAAAACTGTTTTTT. Translated: CASSLWTDRVATNEKLFF.

CDR3: CASGGQDTEAFF. In nucleotides, the CDR3 is TGTGCCAGCGGGGGGCAGGACACTGAAGCTTTCTTT. The rearrangement uses TRBV9 and TRBJ1-1, with D possibly being TRBD1 (6 bases). The V end lost 7 bases, the J end lost 3 bases, and 10 bases lay between the germline ends. The CDR3 covers 12 residues. CDR1 and CDR2 (germline): SGDLS, YYNGEE.

V usage is TRBV4-3 and J usage is TRBJ2-7; D assignment may be TRBD1 or TRBD2 (6 bases each). The V and J ends lost 4 bases and 2 bases respectively, with 15 bases between them. This CDR3 has 15 residues. Looked up from germline, CDR1 is LGHNA and CDR2 is YSLEER. CDR3 in DNA: TGCGCCAGCAGCCCGGGGGCTAGCGCACCCTACGAGCAGTACTTC. It yields the protein CASSPGASAPYEQYF.

The CDR3 DNA is TGTGCCAGCAGCGACGGACTAGCGGGAGCCGACGAGCAGTACTTC. Its protein product is CASSDGLAGADEQYF. This chain uses TRBV2 with TRBJ2-7, with TRBD2 matching 13 bases. After removal of 6 bases from V and 5 bases from J, the junction contained 7 bases not matched to a gene. The CDR3 covers 15 residues. Germline-derived CDR1 and CDR2 are SNHLY and FYNNEI.

CDR3 residues: CAWSVHSLSYGYTF. The CDR3 nucleotides read TGTGCCTGGAGTGTACATAGTTTGAGCTATGGCTACACCTTC. The chain is built from TRBV30 and TRBJ1-2; D is unclear. CDR3 length: 14 amino acids. Trimming shortened V by 0 bases and J by 4 bases, and 12 bases separated the two germline ends. Germline CDR1 reads GTSNPN; CDR2 reads SVGIG (reference sequence).

There are a few counts of this clone. In DNA form, the CDR3 reads TGTGCTAGTGGTTTGAACGTCTACAATGAGCAGTTCTTC. This encodes CASGLNVYNEQFF. The chain employs TRBV12-5 and TRBJ2-1; D not resolved. V gave up 2 bases and J gave up 3 bases, with 5 bases separating them. This CDR3 is built from 13 residues. The germline CDR1 and CDR2 sequences are LGHNT and FRNRAP.

The DNA of the CDR3 is TGCGCCAGCAGCCAAGATGCTAGCGGGTCCTACGAGCAGTACTTC. This sequence encodes CASSQDASGSYEQYF. This rearrangement joins TRBV4-1 to TRBJ2-7, with TRBD2 matching 8 bases. The CDR3 loop spans 15 amino acids. Germline CDR1 MGHRA, CDR2 YSYEKL. Trimming removed 0 bases from V and 1 base from J; junction bases left unmatched: 2.

J is TRBJ1-2 and V is TRBV30; D is possibly TRBD1 (5 bases). Trimming took off 4 bases at V and 6 bases at J, with 18 bases between the two ends. The germline CDR1 and CDR2 sequences are GTSNPN and SVGIG (reference sequence). The CDR3 spans 14 residues. The CDR3 DNA is TGTGCCTGGACCCCAAGGGGTGTGGCGGATGGCTACACCTTC. This codes for CAWTPRGVADGYTF. The complete variable domain, with remaining parts taken from reference TRBV30 and TRBJ1-2, reads SQTIHQWPATLVQPVGSPLSLECTVEGTSNPNLYWYRQAAGRGLQLLFYSVGIGQISSEVPQNLSASRPQDRQFILSSKKLLLSDSGFYLCAWTPRGVADGYTFGSGTRLTVV.

V gene TRBV7-2 combines with J gene TRBJ2-1, with D hard to call. From germline, CDR1 is SGHTA and CDR2 FQGNSA. Trimming pared 1 base from V and 11 bases from J, leaving 12 bases between. The CDR3 extends over 13 amino acids. In DNA form, the CDR3 reads TGTGCCAGCAGCTTAGAATCCGAGACTCAGCAGTTCTTC. This encodes CASSLESETQQFF.

CDR3 nucleotides: TGTGCCAGCAGCGTAGGCTCCAGGGAAGGAGAAAAACTGTTTTTT. It specifies CASSVGSREGEKLFF. V usage is TRBV9 and J usage is TRBJ1-4, with D possibly being TRBD1 (5 bases). V lost 0 bases and J 8 bases, leaving 14 bases between the germline ends. CDR3 length: 15 residues. Germline CDR1 reads SGDLS; CDR2 reads YYNGEE. The full variable domain, its missing parts supplied by reference TRBV9 and TRBJ1-4, is DSGVTQTPKHLITATGQRVTLRCSPRSGDLSVYWYQQSLDQGLQFLIQYYNGEERAKGNILERFSAQQFPDLHSELNLSSLELGDSALYFCASSVGSREGEKLFFGSGTQLSVL.

This clone was seen a single time. J is TRBJ1-5 and V is TRBV10-3, with no clear D. V lost 5 bases to trimming and J lost 6 bases, with 20 bases between them. The CDR3 runs to 16 residues. Germline V lookup: CDR1 ENHRY, CDR2 SYGVKD. Written as DNA, the CDR3 is TGTGCCATCAGTCTCGGAAGTCCCCGGGGAGGTCAGCCCCAGCATTTT. Protein: CAISLGSPRGGQPQHF.

This sequence joins TRBV18 and TRBJ1-5; the D is unclear. Germline CDR1 and CDR2: KGHSH and LQKENI. There are 14 residues in the CDR3. Between the trimmed V and J ends, which lost 0 bases and 2 bases, there was a span of 5 bases. CDR3 sequence reads: CASSPPGGNQPQHF. In DNA, the CDR3 is TGTGCCAGCTCACCACCGGGCGGCAATCAGCCCCAGCATTTT.

Worth noting for this clone: One junction end disagrees with the germline gene, perhaps due to a read error. The CDR3 bases are TGTGCCAGCATTGAAGCGGGAGCCGAGCAGTACTTC. This gives the protein CASIEAGAEQYF. This chain uses TRBV6-1 with TRBJ2-7; 8 bases line up with TRBD2. Germline V gene sequence: CDR1 MNHNS, CDR2 SASEGT. The CDR3 has 12 amino acids.

This clone has only one observation. The chain links TRBV5-1 to TRBJ2-1; D may be TRBD2 (7 bases). CDR3 size: 15 residues. Germline V gene lookup returns CDR1 SGHRS and CDR2 YFSETQ. V lost 4 bases, J lost 5 bases, and 16 bases lay in between. In nucleotides, the CDR3 is TGCGCCAGCAGCAAGGGGGGGGCTGGGGACAATGAGCAGTTCTTC. Translated: CASSKGGAGDNEQFF.

This clone was seen more than once but under ten times. The chain combines TRBV6-5 with TRBJ2-7, with D possibly matching TRBD1 (7 bases). V lost 6 bases, J lost 2 bases, and 17 bases lay in between. Per the germline V gene, CDR1 is MNHEY and CDR2 is SVGAGI. CDR3 length: 15 residues. The CDR3 protein is CASSRGDSQTYEQYF. The CDR3 DNA reads as TGTGCCAGCAGCCGCGGGGACAGTCAAACCTACGAGCAGTACTTC.

This chain links TRBV30 with TRBJ2-7; the D gene could be TRBD1 or TRBD2 (5 bases each). The CDR3 contains 14 residues. Germline V gene sequence: CDR1 GTSNPN, CDR2 SVGIG (reference sequence). Trimming took 0 bases from V and 2 from J, leaving 11 bases between them. The CDR3 nucleotides read TGTGCCTGGAGTGTACTGGTGGGACCCTACGAGCAGTACTTC. This encodes CAWSVLVGPYEQYF.

J is TRBJ1-1 and V is TRBV6-5; 8 nucleotides line up with TRBD1. This CDR3 region has 14 residues. Trimming at V came to 4 bases and at J to 3 bases, leaving 4 bases not matched to a gene. The germline V gene has CDR1 MNHEY and CDR2 SVGAGI. The CDR3 region has the DNA TGTGCCAGCAGTTCAGGGGGCTGGGACACTGAAGCTTTCTTT. Residues: CASSSGGWDTEAFF.

The rearrangement joins TRBV10-1 to TRBJ1-5; a possible D gene is TRBD1 (5 bases). The CDR3 runs 17 residues. Trimming stripped 6 bases from V and 0 bases from J, with 18 bases between. Germline values: CDR1 WNHNN, CDR2 SYGVQD (reference sequence). CDR3 region: CASSRDAWPYSNQPQHF. In DNA form, the CDR3 reads TGCGCCAGCAGCCGGGACGCCTGGCCTTATAGCAATCAGCCCCAGCATTTT.

The V call is TRBV7-9, the J call TRBJ2-3; 7 bases match TRBD1. In germline, CDR1 is SEHNR, CDR2 FQNEAQ (reference sequence). V was clipped by 1 base and J by 10 bases; unmatched bases: 5. The CDR3 is made up of 13 amino acids. The CDR3 here is CASSLGQGQSQYF. The DNA of the CDR3 is TGTGCCAGCAGCTTAGGGCAGGGACAGTCGCAGTATTTT.

The chain combines TRBV6-6 with TRBJ1-2; D unresolved. Germline V gives CDR1 MNHNY, CDR2 SVGAGI (reference sequence). The V end lost 6 bases, the J end lost 3 bases, and 14 bases lay between the germline ends. The CDR3 extends over 14 amino acids. CDR3 sequence (DNA): TGTGCCAGCAGGGGAGGACGGACCCACTATGGCTACACCTTC. Translation gives CASRGGRTHYGYTF.

DNA for the CDR3: TGTGCCAGCAGCGCGGGAGGGCGGGATACGCAGTATTTT. The encoded protein is CASSAGGRDTQYF. The rearrangement uses TRBV5-4 and TRBJ2-3; 9 bases align to TRBD2. CDR1 is SGHNT, CDR2 YYREEE, per germline (reference sequence). Losses at the gene ends were 4 bases for V and 6 bases for J; bases not matched to a gene: 3. The CDR3 covers 13 residues.